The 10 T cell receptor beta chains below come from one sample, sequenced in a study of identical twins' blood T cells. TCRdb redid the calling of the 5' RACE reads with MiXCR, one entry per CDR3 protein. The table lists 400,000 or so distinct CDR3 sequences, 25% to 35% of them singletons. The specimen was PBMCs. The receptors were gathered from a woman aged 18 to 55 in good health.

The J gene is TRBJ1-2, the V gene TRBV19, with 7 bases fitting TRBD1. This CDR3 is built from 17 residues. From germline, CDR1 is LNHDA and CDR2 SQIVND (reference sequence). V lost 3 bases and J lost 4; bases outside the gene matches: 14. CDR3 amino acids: CASSISGPKTGTYGYTF. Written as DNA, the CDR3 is TGTGCCAGTAGTATCAGCGGTCCGAAGACAGGGACCTATGGCTACACCTTC.

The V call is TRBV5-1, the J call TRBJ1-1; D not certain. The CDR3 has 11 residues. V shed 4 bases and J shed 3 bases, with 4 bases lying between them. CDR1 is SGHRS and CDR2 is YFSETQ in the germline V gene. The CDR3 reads CASSIDTEAFF. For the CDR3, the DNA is TGCGCCAGCAGCATAGACACTGAAGCTTTCTTT.

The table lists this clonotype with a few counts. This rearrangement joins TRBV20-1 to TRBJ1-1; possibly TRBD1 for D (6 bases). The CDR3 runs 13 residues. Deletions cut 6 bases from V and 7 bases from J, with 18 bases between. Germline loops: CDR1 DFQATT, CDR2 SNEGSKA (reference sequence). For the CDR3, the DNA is TGCAGTGCCCCGGGCAGGGGATCCTATGAAGCTTTCTTT. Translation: CSAPGRGSYEAFF.

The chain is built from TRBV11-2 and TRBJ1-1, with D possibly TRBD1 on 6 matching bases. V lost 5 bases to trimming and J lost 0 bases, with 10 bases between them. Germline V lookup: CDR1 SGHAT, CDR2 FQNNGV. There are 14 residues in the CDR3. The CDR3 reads CASSKGQLNTEAFF. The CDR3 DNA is TGTGCCAGCAGCAAAGGACAGCTGAACACTGAAGCTTTCTTT.

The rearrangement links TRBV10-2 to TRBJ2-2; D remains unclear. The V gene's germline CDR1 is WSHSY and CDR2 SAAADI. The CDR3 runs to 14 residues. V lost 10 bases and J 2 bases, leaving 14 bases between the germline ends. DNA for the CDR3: TGCGCCAACACTCAACACCGAAACACCGGGGAGCTGTTTTTT. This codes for CANTQHRNTGELFF.

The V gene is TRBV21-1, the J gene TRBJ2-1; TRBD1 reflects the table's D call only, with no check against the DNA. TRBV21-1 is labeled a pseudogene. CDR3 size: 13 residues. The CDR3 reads CATSSRGKNEQFF. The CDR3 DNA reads TGTGCCACCAGCAGCCGGGGCAAAAATGAGCAGTTCTTC.

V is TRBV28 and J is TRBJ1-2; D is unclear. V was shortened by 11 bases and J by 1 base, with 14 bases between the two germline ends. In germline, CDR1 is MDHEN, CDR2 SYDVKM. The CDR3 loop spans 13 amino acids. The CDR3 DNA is TGTGCCGTAGGGCAGCTCGTTAACTATGGCTACACCTTC. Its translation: CAVGQLVNYGYTF.

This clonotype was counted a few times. The CDR3 sequence is CASSARYEATIYF. The CDR3 DNA follows: TGTGCCAGCAGTGCCCGATATGAGGCGACCATATATTTT. V is TRBV6-5 and J is TRBJ1-3; D not certain. The CDR3 consists of 13 residues. Trimming left V 5 bases short and J 10 bases short, with 15 bases between. Germline CDR1 and CDR2: MNHEY and SVGAGI.

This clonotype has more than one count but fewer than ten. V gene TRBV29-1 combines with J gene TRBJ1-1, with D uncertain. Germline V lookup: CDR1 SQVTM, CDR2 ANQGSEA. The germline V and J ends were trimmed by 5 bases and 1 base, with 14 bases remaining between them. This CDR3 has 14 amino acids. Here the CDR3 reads CSVRVDGQNTEAFF. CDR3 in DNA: TGCAGCGTTCGTGTCGACGGCCAGAACACTGAAGCTTTCTTT.

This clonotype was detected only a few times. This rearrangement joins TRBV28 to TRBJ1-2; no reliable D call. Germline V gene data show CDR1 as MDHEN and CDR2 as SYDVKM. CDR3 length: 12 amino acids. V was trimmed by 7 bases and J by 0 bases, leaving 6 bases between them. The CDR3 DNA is TGTGCCAGCATGGTGGCTAACTATGGCTACACCTTC. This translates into CASMVANYGYTF.